This T cell receptor (beta chain) appears in the sequencing data of a study of cytomegalovirus exposure and HLA in healthy donors. Study-level findings and limits: The presence/absence work took it that sequencing depth was about the same across donors. A highly shared variant cluster was judged a likely technical artifact.

The germline V gene encodes CDR1 MGHRA and CDR2 YSYEKL. V was trimmed by 0 bases and J by 4 bases, leaving 7 bases between them. The CDR3 totals 14 residues. Both 60 Vbeta primers and 13 Jbeta primers went into the PCR. In the source study's methods: In a later analysis, approximately 73 million unique TCR beta chains included roughly 11 million shared by two or more donors. Some clones are missing from TCRdb's copy, which holds only in-frame ones; the method was immunoSEQ multiplex PCR. V and J calls and clone size follow that table, whereas D and trimming were derived from the DNA. The sample lists approximately 200,000 clones; roughly 83% were seen once. A remark on this clone: Its target is unknown.

Each donor's status was that of a healthy bone marrow donor. Material for sequencing was PBMCs. The chain is built from TRBV4-1 and TRBJ1-5; D ambiguous. The sequence was obtained from a boy aged 5-17 years in good health and CMV-seronegative. The CDR3 DNA reads as TGCGCCAGCAGCCAAGATCTAGCTAATCAGCCCCAGCATTTT. Translating gives CASSQDLANQPQHF.